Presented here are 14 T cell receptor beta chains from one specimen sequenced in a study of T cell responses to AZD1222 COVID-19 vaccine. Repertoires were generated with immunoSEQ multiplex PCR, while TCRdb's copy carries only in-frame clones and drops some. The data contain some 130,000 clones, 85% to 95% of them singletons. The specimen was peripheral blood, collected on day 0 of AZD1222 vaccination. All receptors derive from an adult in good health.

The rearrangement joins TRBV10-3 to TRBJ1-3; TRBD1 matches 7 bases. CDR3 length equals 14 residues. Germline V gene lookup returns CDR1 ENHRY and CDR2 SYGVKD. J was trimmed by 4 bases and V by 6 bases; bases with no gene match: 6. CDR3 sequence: CAIRERDSGNTIYF. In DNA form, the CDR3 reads TGTGCCATCAGAGAGAGGGACAGCGGAAACACCATATATTTT.

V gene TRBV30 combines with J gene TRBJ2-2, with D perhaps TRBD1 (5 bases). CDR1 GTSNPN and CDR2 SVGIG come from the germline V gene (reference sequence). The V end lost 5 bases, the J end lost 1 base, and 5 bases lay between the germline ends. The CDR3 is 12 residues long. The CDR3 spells CAWGQNTGELFF. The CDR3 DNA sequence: TGTGCCTGGGGACAGAACACCGGGGAGCTGTTTTTT.

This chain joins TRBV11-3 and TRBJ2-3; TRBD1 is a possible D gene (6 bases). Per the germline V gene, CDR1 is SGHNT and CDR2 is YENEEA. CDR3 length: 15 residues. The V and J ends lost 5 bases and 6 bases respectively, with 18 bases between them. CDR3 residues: CASSQRQGPRDTQYF. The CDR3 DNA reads TGTGCCAGCAGCCAGCGCCAGGGGCCCAGGGATACGCAGTATTTT.

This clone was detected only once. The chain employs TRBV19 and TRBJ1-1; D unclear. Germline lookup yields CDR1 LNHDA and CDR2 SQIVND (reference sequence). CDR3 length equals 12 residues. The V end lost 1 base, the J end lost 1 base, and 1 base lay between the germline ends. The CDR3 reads CASSIGNTEAFF. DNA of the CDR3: TGTGCCAGTAGTATAGGGAACACTGAAGCTTTCTTT.

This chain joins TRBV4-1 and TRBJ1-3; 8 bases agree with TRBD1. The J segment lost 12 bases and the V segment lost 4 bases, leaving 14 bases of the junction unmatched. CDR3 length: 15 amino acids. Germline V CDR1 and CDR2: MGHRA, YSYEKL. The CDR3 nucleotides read TGCGCCAGCAGCCCCTCGCCACTTATGGACAGGGACATATATTTT. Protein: CASSPSPLMDRDIYF.

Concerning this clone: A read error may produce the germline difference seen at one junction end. This CDR3 is CASSTRDITYTQYF. The CDR3 nucleotides are TGTGCCAGTAGTACCCGGGACATCACATATACGCAGTATTTT. The chain recombines TRBV19 with TRBJ2-3; D might be TRBD1 (6 bases). The CDR3 spans 14 residues. CDR1 LNHDA and CDR2 SQIVND come from the germline V gene (reference sequence). The full variable domain, completed using reference TRBV19 and TRBJ2-3, is DGGITQSPKYLFRKEGQNVTLSCEQNLNHDAMYWYRQDPGQGLRLIYYSQIVNDFQKGDIAEGYSVSREKKESFPLTVTSAQKNPTAFYLCASSTRDITYTQYFGPGTRLTVL.

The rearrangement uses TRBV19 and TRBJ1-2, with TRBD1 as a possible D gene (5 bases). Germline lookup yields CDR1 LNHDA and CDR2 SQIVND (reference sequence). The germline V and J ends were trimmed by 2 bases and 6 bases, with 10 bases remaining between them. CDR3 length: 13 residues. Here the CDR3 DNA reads TGTGCCAGTAGTATACAGGGTTACGATGGCTACACCTTC. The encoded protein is CASSIQGYDGYTF. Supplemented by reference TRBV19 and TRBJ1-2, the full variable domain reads DGGITQSPKYLFRKEGQNVTLSCEQNLNHDAMYWYRQDPGQGLRLIYYSQIVNDFQKGDIAEGYSVSREKKESFPLTVTSAQKNPTAFYLCASSIQGYDGYTFGSGTRLTVV.

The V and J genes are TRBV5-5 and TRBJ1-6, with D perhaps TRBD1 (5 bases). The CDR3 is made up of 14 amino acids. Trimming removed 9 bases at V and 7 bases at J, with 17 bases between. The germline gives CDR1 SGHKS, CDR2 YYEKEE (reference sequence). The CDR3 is CATSPGTLNSPLHF. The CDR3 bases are TGTGCCACCTCTCCTGGGACCCTGAATTCACCCCTCCACTTT.

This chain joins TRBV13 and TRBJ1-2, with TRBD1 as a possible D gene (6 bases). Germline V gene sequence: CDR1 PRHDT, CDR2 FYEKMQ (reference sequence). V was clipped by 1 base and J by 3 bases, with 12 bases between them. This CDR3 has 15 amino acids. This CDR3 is CASSLDPGADYGYTF. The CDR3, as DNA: TGTGCCAGCAGCTTAGATCCGGGGGCGGACTATGGCTACACCTTC.

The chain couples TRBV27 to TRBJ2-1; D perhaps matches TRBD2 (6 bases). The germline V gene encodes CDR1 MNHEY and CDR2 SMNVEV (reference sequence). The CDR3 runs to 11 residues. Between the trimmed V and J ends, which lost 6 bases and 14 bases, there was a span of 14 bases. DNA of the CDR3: TGTGCCAGCAGCGCGGGGATGGCGGAGTTCTTC. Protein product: CASSAGMAEFF.

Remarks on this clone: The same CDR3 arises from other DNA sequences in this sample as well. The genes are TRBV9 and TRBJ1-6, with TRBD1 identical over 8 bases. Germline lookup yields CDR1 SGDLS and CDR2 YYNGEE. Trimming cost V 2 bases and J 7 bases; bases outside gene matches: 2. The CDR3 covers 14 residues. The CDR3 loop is CASSVRTGNSPLHF. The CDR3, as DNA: TGTGCCAGCAGCGTTAGGACAGGGAATTCACCCCTCCACTTT.

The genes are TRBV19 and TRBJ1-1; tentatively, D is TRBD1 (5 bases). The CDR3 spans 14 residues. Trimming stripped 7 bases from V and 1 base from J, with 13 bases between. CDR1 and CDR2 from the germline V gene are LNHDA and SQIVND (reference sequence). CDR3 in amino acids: CASNQAGRNTEAFF. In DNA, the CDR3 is TGTGCCAGTAATCAGGCAGGGAGGAACACTGAAGCTTTCTTT.

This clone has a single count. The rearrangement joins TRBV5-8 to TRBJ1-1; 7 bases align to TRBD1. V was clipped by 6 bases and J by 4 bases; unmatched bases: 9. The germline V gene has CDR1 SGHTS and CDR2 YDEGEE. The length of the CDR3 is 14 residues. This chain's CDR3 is CASTQTGIRTEAFF. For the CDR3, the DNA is TGTGCCAGCACCCAGACAGGGATTCGCACTGAAGCTTTCTTT.

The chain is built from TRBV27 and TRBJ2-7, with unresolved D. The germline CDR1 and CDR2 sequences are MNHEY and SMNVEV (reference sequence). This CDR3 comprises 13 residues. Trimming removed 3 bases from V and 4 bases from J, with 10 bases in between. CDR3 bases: TGTGCCAGCAGTTTTTCCATCGGTTACGAGCAGTACTTC. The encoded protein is CASSFSIGYEQYF.